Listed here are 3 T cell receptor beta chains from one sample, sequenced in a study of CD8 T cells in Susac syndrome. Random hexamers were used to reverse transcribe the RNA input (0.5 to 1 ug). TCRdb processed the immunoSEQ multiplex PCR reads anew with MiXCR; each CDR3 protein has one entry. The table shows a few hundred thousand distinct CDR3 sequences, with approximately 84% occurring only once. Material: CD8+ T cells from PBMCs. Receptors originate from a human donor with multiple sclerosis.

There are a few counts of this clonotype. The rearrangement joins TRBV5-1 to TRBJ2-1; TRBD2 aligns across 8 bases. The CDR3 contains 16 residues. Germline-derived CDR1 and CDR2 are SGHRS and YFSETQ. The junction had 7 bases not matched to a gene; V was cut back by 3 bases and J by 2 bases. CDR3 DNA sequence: TGCGCCAGCAGCTGGGGGACTAGATTTACCTACAATGAGCAGTTCTTC. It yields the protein CASSWGTRFTYNEQFF.

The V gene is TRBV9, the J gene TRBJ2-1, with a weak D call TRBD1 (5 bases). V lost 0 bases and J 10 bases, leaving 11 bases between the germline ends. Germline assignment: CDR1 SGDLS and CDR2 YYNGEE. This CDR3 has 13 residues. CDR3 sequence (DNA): TGTGCCAGCAGCGTAGAACAAAGGGGAGAGCAGTTCTTC. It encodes CASSVEQRGEQFF. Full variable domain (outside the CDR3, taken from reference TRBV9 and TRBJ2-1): DSGVTQTPKHLITATGQRVTLRCSPRSGDLSVYWYQQSLDQGLQFLIQYYNGEERAKGNILERFSAQQFPDLHSELNLSSLELGDSALYFCASSVEQRGEQFFGPGTRLTVL.

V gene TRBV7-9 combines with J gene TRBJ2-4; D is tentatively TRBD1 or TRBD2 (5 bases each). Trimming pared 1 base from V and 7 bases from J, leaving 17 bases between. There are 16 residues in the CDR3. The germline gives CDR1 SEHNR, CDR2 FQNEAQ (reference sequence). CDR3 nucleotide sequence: TGTGCCAGCAGCTTAGAATGGGCCAGGGAGAGGAACATTCAGTACTTC. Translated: CASSLEWARERNIQYF.